What follows are 26 T cell receptor beta chains derived from one specimen sequenced in a study of technical replicates of blood from a handful of donors. Produced via immunoSEQ multiplex PCR; TCRdb's table is partial and in-frame only. The sample has approximately 94,000 clones; 90% to 96% are singletons. Specimen: T cells isolated from PBMCs. These receptors were obtained from a human donor in good health.

A single count supports this clone. This chain uses TRBV2 with TRBJ2-1, with TRBD2 matching over 9 bases. CDR1 SNHLY and CDR2 FYNNEI come from the germline V gene. V trimming: 3 bases; J trimming: 6 bases; junction bases outside the gene matches: 6. CDR3 size: 15 residues. The CDR3 protein is CASSEVSGRPNEQFF. CDR3 DNA: TGTGCCAGCAGTGAGGTTAGCGGGAGACCCAATGAGCAGTTCTTC.

The chain employs TRBV6-6 and TRBJ2-7; 9 bases are a match to TRBD2. Trimming took 5 bases from V and 4 from J; bases not matched to a gene: 6. The CDR3 runs to 14 residues. CDR1 MNHNY and CDR2 SVGAGI come from the germline V gene (reference sequence). The CDR3 loop reads CASSLSGREYEQYF. As DNA, the CDR3 is TGTGCCAGCAGTCTTAGCGGGAGAGAATACGAGCAGTACTTC.

This chain links TRBV19 with TRBJ1-4; D is unclear. This CDR3 is 13 amino acids long. Per the germline V gene, CDR1 is LNHDA and CDR2 is SQIVND (reference sequence). Trimming removed 4 bases at V and 4 bases at J, with 7 bases between. The CDR3 coding sequence is TGTGCCAGTAGTAACAGCCTTAATGAAAAACTGTTTTTT. Translating gives CASSNSLNEKLFF.

The chain joins TRBV6-5 to TRBJ2-5; possible D gene TRBD2, 6 bases. V was shortened by 0 bases and J by 14 bases, with 16 bases between the two germline ends. CDR1 MNHEY and CDR2 SVGAGI come from the germline V gene. The CDR3 is 13 residues long. CDR3 sequence (DNA): TGTGCCAGCAGTTACTCCCCGGCGGGGTCCTATTACTTC. This sequence encodes CASSYSPAGSYYF.

The rearrangement joins TRBV7-8 to TRBJ1-1; D remains ambiguous. There are 11 residues in the CDR3. CDR1 is SGHVS, CDR2 FQNEAQ, per germline. V was cut by 5 bases and J by 6 bases, with 7 bases left in between. The CDR3 here is CASSPLSEAFF. In DNA, the CDR3 is TGTGCCAGCAGCCCCCTCTCTGAAGCTTTCTTT.

The rearrangement joins TRBV12-5 to TRBJ2-5, with D tentatively TRBD2 (5 bases). V was clipped by 1 base and J by 2 bases, with 11 bases between them. CDR3 length equals 15 residues. The germline V gene encodes CDR1 LGHNT and CDR2 FRNRAP. The CDR3 DNA reads TGTGCTAGTGGTTTGGCTCAACTAGGGCAAGAGACCCAGTACTTC. It specifies CASGLAQLGQETQYF.

The chain joins TRBV30 to TRBJ2-5, with 9 nucleotides matching TRBD2. This CDR3 is built from 14 residues. Trimming at V came to 5 bases and at J to 6 bases, leaving 10 bases not matched to a gene. The V gene's germline CDR1 is GTSNPN and CDR2 SVGIG (reference sequence). DNA of the CDR3: TGTGCCTGGGTACCGGGACTAGCCGCACAGACCCAGTACTTC. It codes for CAWVPGLAAQTQYF. Together with reference TRBV30 and TRBJ2-5, the CDR3 gives the full variable domain: SQTIHQWPATLVQPVGSPLSLECTVEGTSNPNLYWYRQAAGRGLQLLFYSVGIGQISSEVPQNLSASRPQDRQFILSSKKLLLSDSGFYLCAWVPGLAAQTQYFGPGTRLLVL.

This clone was detected only once. The chain has TRBV6-5 and TRBJ2-7; weak D call: TRBD2 (6 bases). Germline CDR1 is MNHEY and CDR2 is SVGAGI. The CDR3 sequence is 14 residues long. V lost 5 bases to trimming and J lost 2 bases, with 13 bases between them. The CDR3 is CASSRSGTTYEQYF. DNA for the CDR3: TGTGCCAGCAGTCGTAGCGGAACTACCTACGAGCAGTACTTC.

This clone was seen just once. The genes are TRBV18 and TRBJ2-7; 12 bases line up with TRBD1. The CDR3 runs 15 residues. The trim removed 0 bases at V and 7 bases at J, leaving 4 bases unmatched. Looked up from germline, CDR1 is KGHSH and CDR2 is LQKENI. The CDR3 sequence is CASSPPGQGAWEQYF. CDR3 DNA sequence: TGTGCCAGCTCACCACCGGGACAGGGGGCCTGGGAGCAGTACTTC.

This clone was seen once. The rearrangement joins TRBV15 to TRBJ2-7, with 10 bases matching TRBD2. The junction had 10 bases not matched to a gene; V was cut back by 1 base and J by 7 bases. This CDR3 has 16 residues. Germline V gives CDR1 LNHNV, CDR2 YYDKDF (reference sequence). The CDR3 region is CATSRAGLAVPLEQYF. CDR3 coding DNA: TGTGCCACCAGCAGAGCTGGACTAGCGGTTCCGCTGGAGCAGTACTTC.

The genes are TRBV18 and TRBJ2-1; 10 nucleotides line up with TRBD2. The CDR3 length is 16 residues. Germline assignment: CDR1 KGHSH and CDR2 LQKENI. V trimming: 4 bases; J trimming: 2 bases; junction bases outside the gene matches: 5. CDR3 DNA sequence: TGTGCCAGCTCACGCGAAACTAGCGGGGCCTACAATGAGCAGTTCTTC. It codes for CASSRETSGAYNEQFF.

The chain has TRBV7-8 and TRBJ1-5; D is undetermined. The V end was cut by 4 bases, the J end by 4 bases, with 8 bases between. Germline V gives CDR1 SGHVS, CDR2 FQNEAQ. The CDR3 length is 13 residues. CDR3 coding DNA: TGTGCCAGCAGCTCTTACACAAATCAGCCCCAGCATTTT. Its protein product is CASSSYTNQPQHF.

The chain employs TRBV27 and TRBJ2-7, with 11 bases lining up with TRBD2. Germline CDR1 is MNHEY and CDR2 is SMNVEV (reference sequence). The CDR3 spans 13 residues. Trimming took 8 bases from V and 3 from J; bases not matched to a gene: 3. CDR3 coding DNA: TGTGCCAGCGGTAGCGGGAGGGACTACGAGCAGTACTTC. Amino acid sequence: CASGSGRDYEQYF.

The rearrangement uses TRBV28 and TRBJ2-3, with D perhaps TRBD2 (6 bases). The CDR3 covers 16 residues. Germline CDR1 reads MDHEN; CDR2 reads SYDVKM. Trimming took off 5 bases at V and 0 bases at J, with 15 bases between the two ends. The CDR3 region has the DNA TGTGCCAGCAGTCCCCCACGGGGGACTAGCACAGATACGCAGTATTTT. Protein product: CASSPPRGTSTDTQYF. Drawing the rest from reference TRBV28 and TRBJ2-3, the complete variable domain is DVKVTQSSRYLVKRTGEKVFLECVQDMDHENMFWYRQDPGLGLRLIYFSYDVKMKEKGDIPEGYSVSREKKERFSLILESASTNQTSMYLCASSPPRGTSTDTQYFGPGTRLTVL.

The chain carries TRBV4-2 and TRBJ2-1; 13 nucleotides align to TRBD2. Trimming took 4 bases from V and 0 from J; bases not matched to a gene: 0. Germline lookup yields CDR1 LGHNA and CDR2 YNFKEQ. This CDR3 is 16 amino acids long. CDR3 sequence: CASSRTSGSSYNEQFF. CDR3 nucleotide sequence: TGTGCCAGCAGCCGGACTAGCGGGAGCTCCTACAATGAGCAGTTCTTC.

This chain uses TRBV28 with TRBJ2-3; 7 nucleotides match TRBD2. V lost 8 bases and J lost 2; bases outside the gene matches: 10. Germline V gene data show CDR1 as MDHEN and CDR2 as SYDVKM. The CDR3 has 15 amino acids. DNA of the CDR3: TGTGCCAGCTCCCCCAATCGGGAGGTCACAGATACGCAGTATTTT. Translation gives CASSPNREVTDTQYF.

V usage is TRBV15 and J usage is TRBJ2-3; no clear D. V was cut by 0 bases and J by 9 bases, with 16 bases left in between. The V gene's germline CDR1 is LNHNV and CDR2 YYDKDF (reference sequence). CDR3 length: 15 amino acids. CDR3 loop: CATSRDITEHGTQYF. The CDR3 region has the DNA TGTGCCACCAGCAGAGATATAACAGAACATGGAACGCAGTATTTT.

The V call is TRBV4-2, the J call TRBJ1-2; TRBD1 might be the D (5 bases). Trimming took off 1 base at V and 7 bases at J, with 13 bases between the two ends. Germline assignment: CDR1 LGHNA and CDR2 YNFKEQ. This CDR3 is built from 14 residues. CDR3 DNA: TGTGCCAGCAGCCAAGGCGGGGCCTCGGTTGGCTACACCTTC. This gives the protein CASSQGGASVGYTF.

The CDR3 spells CASSLGPVDTQYF. The CDR3 nucleotides are TGCGCCAGCAGCTTGGGGCCTGTGGATACGCAGTATTTT. The chain links TRBV5-1 to TRBJ2-3; D ambiguous. Germline V CDR1 and CDR2: SGHRS, YFSETQ. Trimming took off 0 bases at V and 6 bases at J, with 8 bases between the two ends. The CDR3 has 13 residues.

The V and J genes are TRBV2 and TRBJ2-1; D is ambiguous. This CDR3 spans 11 amino acids. V was cut by 2 bases and J by 8 bases, with 4 bases left in between. Germline CDR1 is SNHLY and CDR2 is FYNNEI. For the CDR3, the DNA is TGTGCCAGCAGTGAACACTATGAGCAGTTCTTC. Translation gives CASSEHYEQFF.

The gene calls are TRBV6-6 and TRBJ1-5, with TRBD1 as a possible D gene (5 bases). Trimming removed 4 bases at V and 2 bases at J, with 6 bases between. This CDR3 has 13 residues. Germline V gene sequence: CDR1 MNHNY, CDR2 SVGAGI (reference sequence). The CDR3 loop is CASSSTGNQPQHF. For the CDR3, the DNA is TGTGCCAGCAGTTCGACAGGCAATCAGCCCCAGCATTTT.

The rearrangement uses TRBV19 and TRBJ1-5, with 9 bases that match TRBD1. V was clipped by 5 bases and J by 0 bases; unmatched bases: 2. CDR3 length equals 15 residues. The V gene's germline CDR1 is LNHDA and CDR2 SQIVND (reference sequence). The CDR3 here is CASSGTGFSNQPQHF. The CDR3 nucleotides read TGTGCCAGTAGTGGGACAGGGTTTAGCAATCAGCCCCAGCATTTT. The whole variable domain, remainder taken from reference TRBV19 and TRBJ1-5, is DGGITQSPKYLFRKEGQNVTLSCEQNLNHDAMYWYRQDPGQGLRLIYYSQIVNDFQKGDIAEGYSVSREKKESFPLTVTSAQKNPTAFYLCASSGTGFSNQPQHFGDGTRLSIL.

The V gene is TRBV9, the J gene TRBJ1-1; D perhaps matches TRBD1 (5 bases). The germline V gene encodes CDR1 SGDLS and CDR2 YYNGEE. Trimming pared 4 bases from V and 1 base from J, leaving 11 bases between. The CDR3 loop spans 14 amino acids. CDR3 in amino acids: CASSPTGSNTEAFF. The CDR3 bases are TGTGCCAGCAGCCCCACAGGCTCGAACACTGAAGCTTTCTTT. Full variable domain (missing parts from reference TRBV9 and TRBJ1-1): DSGVTQTPKHLITATGQRVTLRCSPRSGDLSVYWYQQSLDQGLQFLIQYYNGEERAKGNILERFSAQQFPDLHSELNLSSLELGDSALYFCASSPTGSNTEAFFGQGTRLTVV.

With respect to this clone: This specimen includes other DNA sequences encoding the same CDR3. This chain joins TRBV15 and TRBJ2-7; possible D gene TRBD1, 6 bases. V was pared by 0 bases and J by 3 bases, with 6 bases between. This CDR3 contains 13 residues. The germline CDR1 and CDR2 sequences are LNHNV and YYDKDF (reference sequence). The CDR3 sequence: CATSRDRGYEQYF. CDR3 DNA: TGTGCCACCAGCAGAGACAGGGGCTACGAGCAGTACTTC.

Note on this clone: Other DNA sequences in the same sample also yield this CDR3. This sequence joins TRBV19 and TRBJ1-5; the D gene is possibly TRBD1 (6 bases). The germline V gene has CDR1 LNHDA and CDR2 SQIVND (reference sequence). The ends were cut back, 3 bases at V and 4 bases at J, with 10 bases in the middle. The CDR3 consists of 14 residues. CDR3 coding DNA: TGTGCCAGTAGTATTGGGGGCGATAATCAGCCCCAGCATTTT. This encodes CASSIGGDNQPQHF. The full variable domain, in which reference TRBV19 and TRBJ1-5 provide the parts outside the CDR3, is DGGITQSPKYLFRKEGQNVTLSCEQNLNHDAMYWYRQDPGQGLRLIYYSQIVNDFQKGDIAEGYSVSREKKESFPLTVTSAQKNPTAFYLCASSIGGDNQPQHFGDGTRLSIL.

V usage is TRBV4-1 and J usage is TRBJ2-1; D is uncertain. The CDR3 has 14 amino acids. With 1 base removed from V and 8 bases from J, the gap between germline ends came to 12 bases. CDR1 and CDR2 from the germline V gene are MGHRA and YSYEKL. The CDR3 reads CASSQGSRLDEQFF. As DNA, the CDR3 is TGCGCCAGCAGCCAAGGGAGTCGCCTGGATGAGCAGTTCTTC.